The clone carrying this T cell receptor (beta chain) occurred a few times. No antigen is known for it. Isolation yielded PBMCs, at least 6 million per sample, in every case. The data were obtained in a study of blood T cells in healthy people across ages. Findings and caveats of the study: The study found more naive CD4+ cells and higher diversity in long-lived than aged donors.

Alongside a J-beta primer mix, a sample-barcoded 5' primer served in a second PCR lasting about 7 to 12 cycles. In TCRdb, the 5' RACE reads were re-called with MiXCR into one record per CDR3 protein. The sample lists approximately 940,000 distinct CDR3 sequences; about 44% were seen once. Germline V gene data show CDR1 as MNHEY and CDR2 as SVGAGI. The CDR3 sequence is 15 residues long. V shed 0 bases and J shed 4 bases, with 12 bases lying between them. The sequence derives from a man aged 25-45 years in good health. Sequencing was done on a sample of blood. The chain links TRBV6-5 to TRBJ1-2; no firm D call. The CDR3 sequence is CASSYSGRAIYGYTF. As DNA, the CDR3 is TGTGCCAGCAGTTACTCGGGTCGGGCTATCTATGGCTACACCTTC.